The 11 T cell receptor beta chains listed next were all sequenced from one sample in a study of blood T cell repertoires in COVID-19. Data came from immunoSEQ multiplex PCR; TCRdb stores just in-frame clones and leaves some out. The sample lists fewer than 85,000 clones; around 80% were seen once. Sequences were obtained from peripheral blood. The receptors derive from a human donor in a cohort sampled during active COVID-19.

The CDR3 coding sequence is TGTGCCAGCAGTTTCGCGGGGTTCAATCAGCCCCAGCATTTT. Translated: CASSFAGFNQPQHF. This chain connects TRBV27 to TRBJ1-5; no firm D call. Germline CDR1 is MNHEY and CDR2 is SMNVEV (reference sequence). V was clipped by 3 bases and J by 3 bases, with 9 bases between them. The CDR3 is made up of 14 amino acids.

V is TRBV21-1 and J is TRBJ1-5; whether TRBD1, the table's D call, matches the DNA was not checked. TRBV21-1 is a pseudogene locus. The CDR3 covers 14 residues. CDR3: CASSKDSSNQPQHF. The CDR3 nucleotides are TGTGCCAGCAGCAAAGACAGTTCCAATCAGCCCCAGCATTTT.

The V and J genes are TRBV7-8 and TRBJ2-2, with D possibly matching TRBD1 (5 bases). CDR1 is SGHVS, CDR2 FQNEAQ, per germline. The CDR3 is made up of 14 amino acids. CDR3 nucleotide sequence: TGTGCAGTTGGTTCACAGGCGAACACCGGGGAGCTGTTTTTT. Protein product: CAVGSQANTGELFF. Looking up the rest from reference TRBV7-8 and TRBJ2-2 gives the full variable domain: GAGVSQSPRYKVAKRGQDVALRCDPISGHVSLFWYQQALGQGPEFLTYFQNEAQLDKSGLPSDRFFAERPEGSVSTLKIQRTQQEDSAVYLCAVGSQANTGELFFGEGSRLTVL.

This clone was seen a handful of times. This rearrangement joins TRBV5-1 to TRBJ2-3; maybe TRBD1 (6 bases). The length of the CDR3 is 14 residues. Trimming took 5 bases from V and 0 from J, leaving 10 bases between them. Germline CDR1 is SGHRS and CDR2 is YFSETQ. CDR3 loop: CASREGVSTDTQYF. The CDR3 nucleotides are TGCGCCAGCAGAGAGGGGGTAAGCACAGATACGCAGTATTTT. Full variable domain (missing parts from reference TRBV5-1 and TRBJ2-3): KAGVTQTPRYLIKTRGQQVTLSCSPISGHRSVSWYQQTPGQGLQFLFEYFSETQRNKGNFPGRFSGRQFSNSRSEMNVSTLELGDSALYLCASREGVSTDTQYFGPGTRLTVL.

The rearrangement uses TRBV7-2 and TRBJ2-3; 11 nucleotides agree with TRBD2. CDR1 and CDR2 from the germline V gene are SGHTA and FQGNSA. V lost 5 bases, J lost 11 bases, and 6 bases stayed unmatched. CDR3 length: 13 amino acids. CDR3 sequence reads: CASSPLSGGGQYF. CDR3 DNA sequence: TGTGCCAGCAGCCCCCTTAGCGGGGGGGGGCAGTATTTT.

The chain is built from TRBV19 and TRBJ2-3; TRBD2 agrees at 8 bases. The CDR3 is 18 amino acids. Germline trimming cut 7 bases from V and 2 bases from J; bases unmatched to any gene: 17. CDR1 LNHDA and CDR2 SQIVND come from the germline V gene (reference sequence). CDR3 bases: TGTGCCAGTAACGGGGGCCCGGGAAGCGGGGGCTACACAGATACGCAGTATTTT. Its translation is CASNGGPGSGGYTDTQYF.

CDR3 bases: TGTGCTAGTGCCCGGACAGGAAAGAACACTGAAGCTTTCTTT. Protein product: CASARTGKNTEAFF. The chain has TRBV12-5 and TRBJ1-1, with TRBD1 identical over 7 bases. CDR1 LGHNT and CDR2 FRNRAP come from the germline V gene. The CDR3 runs 14 residues. V dropped 7 bases and J dropped 1; count of bases not matched to a gene: 6.

V and J are TRBV3-1 (or the pseudogene TRBV3-2) and TRBJ1-6; 7 nucleotides align to TRBD1. This CDR3 comprises 14 residues. Germline trimming cut 1 base from V and 9 bases from J; bases unmatched to any gene: 3. Germline V lookup: CDR1 LGHDT, CDR2 YNNKEL (reference sequence). This chain's CDR3 is CASSQANRGSPLHF. DNA for the CDR3: TGTGCCAGCAGCCAAGCCAACAGGGGTTCACCCCTCCACTTT.

This clone was seen at least ten times. The rearrangement joins TRBV2 to TRBJ1-4; 7 nucleotides line up with TRBD1. The CDR3 runs to 15 residues. Trimming removed 5 bases from V and 6 bases from J; junction bases left unmatched: 9. Germline loops: CDR1 SNHLY, CDR2 FYNNEI. The CDR3 sequence: CASSMSGTVYEKLFF. DNA for the CDR3: TGTGCCAGCAGTATGTCCGGGACAGTTTATGAAAAACTGTTTTTT.

This chain connects TRBV11-2 to TRBJ1-1; D gene uncertain. The V and J ends lost 5 bases and 1 base respectively, with 8 bases between them. The CDR3 loop spans 13 amino acids. CDR1 is SGHAT, CDR2 FQNNGV, per germline. The CDR3: CASSPLQNTEAFF. The CDR3 DNA reads TGTGCCAGCAGCCCACTGCAGAACACTGAAGCTTTCTTT. Full variable domain (missing parts from reference TRBV11-2 and TRBJ1-1): EAGVAQSPRYKIIEKRQSVAFWCNPISGHATLYWYQQILGQGPKLLIQFQNNGVVDDSQLPKDRFSAERLKGVDSTLKIQPAKLEDSAVYLCASSPLQNTEAFFGQGTRLTVV.

This clone was detected only once. V gene TRBV28 combines with J gene TRBJ2-3, with a weak D call TRBD2 (7 bases). Per germline, CDR1 MDHEN and CDR2 SYDVKM. Between the trimmed V and J ends, which lost 11 bases and 5 bases, there was a span of 17 bases. The CDR3 is 13 amino acids. The CDR3: CAAKGGAGDTQYF. In DNA form, the CDR3 reads TGTGCCGCAAAGGGGGGGGCTGGAGATACGCAGTATTTT.